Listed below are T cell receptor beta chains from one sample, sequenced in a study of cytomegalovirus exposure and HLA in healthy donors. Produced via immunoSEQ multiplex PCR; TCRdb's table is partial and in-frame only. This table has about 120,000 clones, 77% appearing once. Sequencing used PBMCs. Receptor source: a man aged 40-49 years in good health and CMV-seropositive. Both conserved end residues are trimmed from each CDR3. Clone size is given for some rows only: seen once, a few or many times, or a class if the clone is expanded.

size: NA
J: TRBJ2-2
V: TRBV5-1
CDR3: ASSERGELF

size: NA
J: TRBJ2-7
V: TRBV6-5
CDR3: ASSYASGVAYEQY

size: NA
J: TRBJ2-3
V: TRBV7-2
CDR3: ASSLGPRQSDTQY

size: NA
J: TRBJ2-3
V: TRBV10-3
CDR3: AISEGAADTQY

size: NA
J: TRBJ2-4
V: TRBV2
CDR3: ARGTVLAKNSQY

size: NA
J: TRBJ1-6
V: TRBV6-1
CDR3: ASSEGLDRYNSPLH

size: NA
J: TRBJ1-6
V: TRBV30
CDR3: ASPSAGRNNNSPLH

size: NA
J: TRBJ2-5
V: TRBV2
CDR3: ASRTGGGETQY

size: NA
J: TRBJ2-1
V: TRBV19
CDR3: ASSIVTGGNNEQF

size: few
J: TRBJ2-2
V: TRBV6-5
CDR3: ASRRTGVTTGELF

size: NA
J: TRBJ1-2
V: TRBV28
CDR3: ASSLTGTGDT

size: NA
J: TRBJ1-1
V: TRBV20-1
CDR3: SASQAF

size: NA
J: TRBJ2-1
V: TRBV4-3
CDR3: ASSQGQINEQF

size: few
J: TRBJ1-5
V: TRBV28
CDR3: ASSTPPNQPQH

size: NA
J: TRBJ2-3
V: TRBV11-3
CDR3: AGSRGQENPFSTDTQY

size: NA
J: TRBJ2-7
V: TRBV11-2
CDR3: ASSSTRQPYEQY

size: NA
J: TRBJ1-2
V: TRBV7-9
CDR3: ASRRRDRYANYGYT

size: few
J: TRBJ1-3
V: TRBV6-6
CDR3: ASSYSPDTSGNTIY

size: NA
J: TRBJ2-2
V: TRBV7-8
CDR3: ASSLRQGMTGELF

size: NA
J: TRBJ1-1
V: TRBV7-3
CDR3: ASSLTGDFKTEAF

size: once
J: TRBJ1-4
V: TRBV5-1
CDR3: ASSLEGLGEKLF

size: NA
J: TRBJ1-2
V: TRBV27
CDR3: ASSQDRGVRYGYT

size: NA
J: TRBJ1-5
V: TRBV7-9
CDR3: ASSNSDSNQPQH

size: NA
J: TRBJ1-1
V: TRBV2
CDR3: ASNRGIEAF

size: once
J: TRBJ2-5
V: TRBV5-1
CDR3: ASSYAQGAGEQY

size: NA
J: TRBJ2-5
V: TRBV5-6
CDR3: ASSLTPSGETQY

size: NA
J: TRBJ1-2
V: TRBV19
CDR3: ATAPGQFYGYT